The 12 T cell receptor beta chains reported below all come from one sample, sequenced in a study of T-cell memory formation after mild COVID-19. Each CDR3 protein gets one entry after TCRdb re-called the 5' RACE reads with MiXCR. The data contain about 280,000 distinct CDR3 sequences, less than 9.5% of them singletons. Input material: PBMCs or a T cell subset sorted from them (not recorded which). Every receptor here comes from a man aged 18-30 years who had mild COVID-19 (a few samples of this study predate the infection). Cell type and time point are not known.

The chain joins TRBV6-2 or TRBV6-3 to TRBJ2-3; 9 bases are a match to TRBD2. Germline assignment: CDR1 MNHEY and CDR2 SVGEGT. After removal of 11 bases from V and 0 bases from J, the junction contained 6 bases not matched to a gene. The CDR3 extends over 14 amino acids. The CDR3 spells CAGGGGFSTDTQYF. CDR3 nucleotides: TGTGCCGGCGGGGGGGGCTTTAGCACAGATACGCAGTATTTT.

This clonotype was seen more than once but under ten times. The rearrangement joins TRBV7-2 to TRBJ2-5, with D uncertain. Trimming pared 1 base from V and 4 bases from J, leaving 16 bases between. The CDR3 runs to 16 residues. Germline CDR1 is SGHTA and CDR2 is FQGNSA. CDR3 amino acids: CASSLVGSTPRETQYF. CDR3 sequence (DNA): TGTGCCAGCAGCTTAGTGGGTTCTACTCCTCGAGAGACCCAGTACTTC. Full variable domain (missing parts from reference TRBV7-2 and TRBJ2-5): GAGVSQSPSNKVTEKGKDVELRCDPISGHTALYWYRQSLGQGLEFLIYFQGNSAPDKSGLPSDRFSAERTGGSVSTLTIQRTQQEDSAVYLCASSLVGSTPRETQYFGPGTRLLVL.

The chain is built from TRBV20-1 and TRBJ2-4, with 9 bases that match TRBD1. V was clipped by 1 base and J by 4 bases; unmatched bases: 5. The CDR3 spans 15 residues. Germline values: CDR1 DFQATT, CDR2 SNEGSKA (reference sequence). This chain's CDR3 is CSARVYRGPKNIQYF. The CDR3 DNA follows: TGCAGTGCTAGAGTCTACAGGGGGCCAAAAAACATTCAGTACTTC.

The chain combines TRBV18 with TRBJ2-4, with D perhaps being TRBD1 or TRBD2 (5 bases each). This CDR3 has 17 residues. With 3 bases removed from V and 1 base from J, the gap between germline ends came to 16 bases. Germline loops: CDR1 KGHSH, CDR2 LQKENI. CDR3 amino acids: CASSPGALSLAKNIQYF. Written as DNA, the CDR3 is TGTGCCAGCTCACCCGGGGCCCTAAGCTTGGCCAAAAACATTCAGTACTTC.

The V and J genes are TRBV7-3 and TRBJ2-3; D remains unclear. The CDR3 extends over 13 amino acids. Germline V gene data show CDR1 as SGHTA and CDR2 as FQGTGA. V was pared by 0 bases and J by 5 bases, with 6 bases between. The CDR3 protein is CASSLTFEDTQYF. CDR3 DNA sequence: TGTGCCAGCAGCTTAACGTTTGAAGATACGCAGTATTTT.

This clonotype occurred a few times. J is TRBJ1-5 and V is TRBV27; unclear D gene. The V and J ends lost 8 bases and 7 bases respectively, with 12 bases between them. Germline CDR1 and CDR2: MNHEY and SMNVEV (reference sequence). CDR3 length equals 12 residues. CDR3 bases: TGTGCCAGCGGGCCCCTTTGGCAGCCCCAGCATTTT. Translation gives CASGPLWQPQHF.

This clonotype was seen a handful of times. The chain joins TRBV10-1 to TRBJ1-2; 8 nucleotides align to TRBD1. The CDR3 covers 15 residues. Germline CDR1 is WNHNN and CDR2 is SYGVQD (reference sequence). The trim removed 3 bases at V and 4 bases at J, leaving 7 bases unmatched. CDR3 sequence: CASSEDPGGAYGYTF. The DNA of the CDR3 is TGCGCCAGCAGTGAAGACCCAGGGGGCGCCTATGGCTACACCTTC.

Ten or more counts support this clonotype. V gene TRBV7-9 combines with J gene TRBJ2-3, with 11 bases lining up with TRBD1. The CDR3 extends over 16 amino acids. The V gene end was trimmed by 4 bases and the J gene end by 3 bases; junction bases not matched to a gene: 6. CDR1 is SEHNR, CDR2 FQNEAQ, per germline (reference sequence). CDR3 in DNA: TGTGCCAGCAGCTCCTGGACAGGGGGCGAGACAGATACGCAGTATTTT. This encodes CASSSWTGGETDTQYF. The full variable domain, rest sourced from reference TRBV7-9 and TRBJ2-3, is DTGVSQNPRHKITKRGQNVTFRCDPISEHNRLYWYRQTLGQGPEFLTYFQNEAQLEKSRLLSDRFSAERPKGSFSTLEIQRTEQGDSAMYLCASSSWTGGETDTQYFGPGTRLTVL.

This clonotype was counted only a few times. The chain combines TRBV4-1 with TRBJ1-3; D is uncertain. Trimming stripped 4 bases from V and 8 bases from J, with 15 bases between. This CDR3 has 14 residues. Looked up from germline, CDR1 is MGHRA and CDR2 is YSYEKL. CDR3 residues: CASSLSPVHDTIYF. The CDR3 DNA reads TGCGCCAGCAGCCTTTCCCCAGTTCACGACACCATATATTTT.

The chain joins TRBV11-2 to TRBJ2-2; D gene ambiguous. Trimming pared 5 bases from V and 1 base from J, leaving 5 bases between. This CDR3 spans 13 amino acids. Germline CDR1 SGHAT, CDR2 FQNNGV. CDR3 residues: CASSDQNTGELFF. In DNA form, the CDR3 reads TGTGCCAGCAGCGATCAGAACACCGGGGAGCTGTTTTTT. The full variable domain, rest sourced from reference TRBV11-2 and TRBJ2-2, is EAGVAQSPRYKIIEKRQSVAFWCNPISGHATLYWYQQILGQGPKLLIQFQNNGVVDDSQLPKDRFSAERLKGVDSTLKIQPAKLEDSAVYLCASSDQNTGELFFGEGSRLTVL.

This chain uses TRBV10-3 with TRBJ1-5, with TRBD1 matching over 7 bases. The CDR3 runs to 13 residues. From germline, CDR1 is ENHRY and CDR2 SYGVKD. The trim removed 10 bases at V and 3 bases at J, leaving 6 bases unmatched. The CDR3 coding sequence is TGTGCCACCAGCGAGGGGGCCAATCAGCCCCAGCATTTT. It translates to CATSEGANQPQHF.

The chain recombines TRBV20-1 with TRBJ2-5, with D possibly TRBD1 on 6 matching bases. Germline values: CDR1 DFQATT, CDR2 SNEGSKA (reference sequence). This CDR3 has 14 residues. The V end was cut by 1 base, the J end by 5 bases, with 14 bases between. The CDR3 nucleotides are TGCAGTGCTAGAGGGGGGCGGTCGGTGGAGACCCAGTACTTC. Its translation: CSARGGRSVETQYF.